These 18 T cell receptor beta chains share one sample of origin, sequenced in a study of blood T cell repertoires in COVID-19. Only in-frame clones appear in the TCRdb table, and some are missing; sequencing was by immunoSEQ multiplex PCR. The table lists roughly 250,000 clones, around 87% of them singletons. The specimen was peripheral blood. These receptors were taken from a woman between 45 and 60 years old with acute or convalescent COVID-19.

The chain is built from TRBV24-1 and TRBJ2-3; 8 positions match TRBD1. Germline values: CDR1 KGHDR, CDR2 SFDVKD. CDR3 length: 16 residues. The V gene end was trimmed by 5 bases and the J gene end by 4 bases; junction bases not matched to a gene: 10. The DNA of the CDR3 is TGTGCCACCAGTGCGAACGGACAGGGAGGTCCAGATACGCAGTATTTT. As protein: CATSANGQGGPDTQYF.

This clone was seen a single time. The chain carries TRBV28 and TRBJ2-4; 9 nucleotides align to TRBD1. Trimming cost V 6 bases and J 8 bases; bases outside gene matches: 14. This CDR3 is built from 16 residues. The V gene's germline CDR1 is MDHEN and CDR2 SYDVKM. CDR3 in DNA: TGTGCCAGCAGACACAACGCCGGGACAGGGTATTACATTCAGTACTTC. Translated: CASRHNAGTGYYIQYF.

This chain uses TRBV7-8 with TRBJ1-4; tentatively, D is TRBD1 (5 bases). This CDR3 is built from 18 residues. CDR1 and CDR2 (germline): SGHVS, FQNEAQ. Trimming took off 0 bases at V and 1 base at J, with 15 bases between the two ends. CDR3 region: CASSLAHGSGVTNEKLFF. The CDR3, as DNA: TGTGCCAGCAGCTTAGCGCACGGTTCGGGGGTAACTAATGAAAAACTGTTTTTT. The full variable domain, completed using reference TRBV7-8 and TRBJ1-4, is GAGVSQSPRYKVAKRGQDVALRCDPISGHVSLFWYQQALGQGPEFLTYFQNEAQLDKSGLPSDRFFAERPEGSVSTLKIQRTQQEDSAVYLCASSLAHGSGVTNEKLFFGSGTQLSVL.

The CDR3 sequence: CASSYRATGLNYGYTF. Written as DNA, the CDR3 is TGTGCCAGCAGTTACAGGGCGACAGGACTTAACTATGGCTACACCTTC. V is TRBV6-5 and J is TRBJ1-2; D possibly corresponds to TRBD1 (6 bases). The CDR3 is made up of 16 amino acids. Germline values: CDR1 MNHEY, CDR2 SVGAGI. Trimming shortened V by 2 bases and J by 1 base, and 14 bases separated the two germline ends.

The J gene is TRBJ1-1, the V gene TRBV29-1; D unclear. The V end was cut by 5 bases, the J end by 3 bases, with 10 bases between. The CDR3 has 12 amino acids. Germline V gene data show CDR1 as SQVTM and CDR2 as ANQGSEA. CDR3 DNA: TGCAGCGTTCAGCGGAGGTACACTGAAGCTTTCTTT. This gives the protein CSVQRRYTEAFF. Together with reference TRBV29-1 and TRBJ1-1, the CDR3 gives the full variable domain: SAVISQKPSRDICQRGTSLTIQCQVDSQVTMMFWYRQQPGQSLTLIATANQGSEATYESGFVIDKFPISRPNLTFSTLTVSNMSPEDSSIYLCSVQRRYTEAFFGQGTRLTVV.

The chain uses TRBV28 and TRBJ1-2; TRBD1 matches at 12 bases. The CDR3 runs 17 residues. Germline V gives CDR1 MDHEN, CDR2 SYDVKM. V gave up 6 bases and J gave up 7 bases; unmatched junction bases: 15. The chain's CDR3 is CASSQIRAGTGGSGYTF. The CDR3, as DNA: TGTGCCAGCAGCCAAATAAGGGCCGGGACAGGGGGCTCTGGCTACACCTTC.

The CDR3 reads CATWDRIYNSPLHF. As DNA, the CDR3 is TGTGCCACCTGGGACAGGATCTATAATTCACCCCTCCACTTT. V gene TRBV19 combines with J gene TRBJ1-6, with 8 bases that match TRBD1. V was clipped by 10 bases and J by 3 bases; unmatched bases: 5. The CDR3 loop spans 14 amino acids. Germline V CDR1 and CDR2: LNHDA, SQIVND (reference sequence).

This chain links TRBV7-3 with TRBJ2-1, with 7 bases fitting TRBD2. V gave up 5 bases and J gave up 1 base; unmatched junction bases: 5. Germline V CDR1 and CDR2: SGHTA, FQGTGA. The CDR3 spans 15 residues. The CDR3 sequence is CASSPTSASYNEQFF. The CDR3 nucleotides are TGTGCCAGCAGCCCAACTAGCGCGTCCTACAATGAGCAGTTCTTC.

The chain links TRBV24-1 to TRBJ2-1, with D maybe TRBD1 (6 bases). Trimming cost V 4 bases and J 4 bases, with 16 bases left between them. CDR1 is KGHDR and CDR2 is SFDVKD in the germline V gene. The CDR3 is made up of 16 amino acids. The chain's CDR3 is CATSETGTSSYNEQFF. For the CDR3, the DNA is TGTGCCACCAGTGAAACCGGGACAAGTTCTTACAATGAGCAGTTCTTC.

The chain has TRBV30 and TRBJ2-1; D is unresolved. The germline V and J ends were trimmed by 8 bases and 0 bases, with 5 bases remaining between them. The CDR3 runs to 11 residues. Germline V gene lookup returns CDR1 GTSNPN and CDR2 SVGIG (reference sequence). CDR3 sequence reads: CAGSSYNEQFF. In DNA, the CDR3 is TGTGCCGGCTCCTCCTACAATGAGCAGTTCTTC.

The chain combines TRBV2 with TRBJ2-2; 8 bases map to TRBD1. This CDR3 has 15 residues. The junction had 6 bases not matched to a gene; V was cut back by 4 bases and J by 5 bases. Germline V gene data show CDR1 as SNHLY and CDR2 as FYNNEI. CDR3 DNA sequence: TGTGCCAGCAGTGCCCAGGGGGCGAGGACCGGGGAGCTGTTTTTT. This codes for CASSAQGARTGELFF.

The CDR3 region has the DNA TGTGCCAGCAGTTCGCCACAGGGGCCTAATGAAAAACTGTTTTTT. It yields the protein CASSSPQGPNEKLFF. V usage is TRBV28 and J usage is TRBJ1-4; 7 bases agree with TRBD1. The CDR3 totals 15 residues. In germline, CDR1 is MDHEN, CDR2 SYDVKM. The ends lost 4 bases at V and 3 bases at J; junction bases unmatched: 5.

The V gene is TRBV7-3, the J gene TRBJ1-3; the D is unclear. The CDR3 has 13 residues. CDR1 is SGHTA and CDR2 is FQGTGA in the germline V gene. V shed 2 bases and J shed 4 bases, with 6 bases lying between them. CDR3 bases: TGTGCCAGCAGCTTACAACAGGGAAACACCATATATTTT. It codes for CASSLQQGNTIYF.

The V gene is TRBV28, the J gene TRBJ1-5; 8 bases align to TRBD1. This CDR3 spans 15 amino acids. Germline-derived CDR1 and CDR2 are MDHEN and SYDVKM. The trim removed 4 bases at V and 5 bases at J, leaving 7 bases unmatched. The chain's CDR3 is CASSSDGQGDQPQHF. Written as DNA, the CDR3 is TGTGCCAGCAGTTCAGATGGACAGGGCGATCAGCCCCAGCATTTT.

The V call is TRBV5-1, the J call TRBJ1-4; D is perhaps TRBD1 (5 bases). Germline V lookup: CDR1 SGHRS, CDR2 YFSETQ. The CDR3 is 14 residues long. V shed 0 bases and J shed 5 bases, with 8 bases lying between them. The CDR3 DNA follows: TGCGCCAGCAGCTTGGGGGCAGGGAATGAAAAACTGTTTTTT. Translated: CASSLGAGNEKLFF.

The V call is TRBV5-5, the J call TRBJ2-3; D is possibly TRBD2 (6 bases). Germline V gives CDR1 SGHKS, CDR2 YYEKEE (reference sequence). V was cut by 5 bases and J by 2 bases, with 9 bases left in between. The CDR3 is 13 amino acids. This chain's CDR3 is CASRRGTTDTQYF. The CDR3 nucleotides read TGTGCCAGCAGGCGGGGTACCACAGATACGCAGTATTTT.

The chain is built from TRBV7-9 and TRBJ1-1; D remains ambiguous. Germline CDR1 reads SEHNR; CDR2 reads FQNEAQ (reference sequence). V lost 5 bases, J lost 3 bases, and 13 bases lay in between. The CDR3 runs to 14 residues. The CDR3 sequence: CASSLPRQDTEAFF. The CDR3 coding sequence is TGTGCCAGCAGCCTGCCGCGTCAAGACACTGAAGCTTTCTTT.

The chain combines TRBV28 with TRBJ1-1, with a weak D call TRBD1 (6 bases). Trimming took off 4 bases at V and 4 bases at J, with 16 bases between the two ends. CDR1 and CDR2 (germline): MDHEN, SYDVKM. The CDR3 totals 15 residues. CDR3 DNA sequence: TGTGCCAGCAGTTCGCCTCGGGGGGCGGTCACTGAAGCTTTCTTT. Amino acid sequence: CASSSPRGAVTEAFF. Supplemented by reference TRBV28 and TRBJ1-1, the full variable domain reads DVKVTQSSRYLVKRTGEKVFLECVQDMDHENMFWYRQDPGLGLRLIYFSYDVKMKEKGDIPEGYSVSREKKERFSLILESASTNQTSMYLCASSSPRGAVTEAFFGQGTRLTVV.